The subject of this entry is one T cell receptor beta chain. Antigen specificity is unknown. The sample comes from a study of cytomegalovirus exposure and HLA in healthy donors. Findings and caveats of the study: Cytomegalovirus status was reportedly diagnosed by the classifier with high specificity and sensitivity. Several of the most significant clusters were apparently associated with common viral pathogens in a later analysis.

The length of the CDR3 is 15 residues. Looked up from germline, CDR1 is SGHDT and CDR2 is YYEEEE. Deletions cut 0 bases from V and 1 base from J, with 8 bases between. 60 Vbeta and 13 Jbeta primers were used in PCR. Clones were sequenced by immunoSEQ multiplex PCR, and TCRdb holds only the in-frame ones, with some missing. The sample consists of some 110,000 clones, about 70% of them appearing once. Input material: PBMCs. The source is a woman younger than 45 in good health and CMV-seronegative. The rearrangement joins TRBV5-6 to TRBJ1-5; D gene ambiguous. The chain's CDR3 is CASSLEQNSNQPQHF. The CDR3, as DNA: TGTGCCAGCAGCTTGGAACAGAACAGCAATCAGCCCCAGCATTTT.